This T cell receptor beta chain was obtained from a study of T cells in Graves' hyperthyroidism and ophthalmopathy (dated by TCRdb to between 2018 and 2021). Regarding the research as a whole: To identify TCR V-J signatures that set the groups apart, the researchers used a discovery cohort of 90 to 100 patients, made up of about 44 with Graves' ophthalmopathy and 55 to 65 with stable Graves' hyperthyroidism. An independent validation cohort of around 19 hyperthyroidism patients and approximately 16 patients who later progressed to ophthalmopathy tested prospective prediction of ophthalmopathy. The 95 to 100 discovery patients were randomly divided into training and test sets at a 7:3 ratio. The study also compared thyroid tissue and blood T-cell repertoires from 5 to 7 Graves' hyperthyroidism patients. Once sampling was done, hyperthyroidism patients were given methimazole at a starting dose of 30 mg daily, whereas ophthalmopathy patients were given high-dose intravenous methylprednisolone. The paper describes TCR Vbeta CDR3 sequencing of about 140 peripheral blood samples, made up of 40 to 45 ophthalmopathy patients, roughly 72 hyperthyroidism patients and about 17 progressor patients. General conclusions and limits of the study: Blood samples also contained most of the expanded thyroid clonotypes (frequency above 0.001), which suggests that blood repertoires may reflect thyroid immune responses. Sample size was not statistically predetermined, and investigators were not blinded to group allocation. In validation, the model predicted progression to ophthalmopathy with 60% to 71% sensitivity and less than 80% specificity, a median of 6.5 months before onset. In cross-validation, a model built on a 13 V-J signature told ophthalmopathy apart from stable hyperthyroidism with 85% to 90% sensitivity and 81% to 82% specificity, and in testing the same model reached 80%/75%.

Any patient with an uncontrolled infection, another autoimmune disease, pregnancy or lactation was excluded. Diagnoses were based on clinical symptoms, serum thyroxine and TRAb, thyroid ultrasound and orbital computed tomography. Trizol reagent was used to extract total RNA, and RNA quality was then checked on an Agilent 2100 Bioanalyzer. About this clonotype: Its cognate antigen has yet to be identified. The input lacks base qualities; no much larger clone sits a single base away.

The TCR beta CDR3 regions were amplified from the RNA transcripts. The TCR CDR3 was subjected to a first round of RT-PCR using the HTBI primer set and the Qiagen OneStep RT-PCR kit. The libraries were constructed in a second round of multiplex PCR and then size-selected and purified. Libraries were sequenced paired-end with 100 bp reads on an Illumina HiSeq2000. Turning to the authors' computational methods: SOAPnuke was used to process the raw data, removing reads that contained adapters or uncalled bases, had a mean Phred below 15, or lacked an exact match to the constant primer or identifier. High-quality paired reads were merged with COPE v1.2.5, and unique nucleotide sequences were defined as clonotypes. MiTCR v1.1 was used to align the clonotypes against IMGT TRBV, TRBD and TRBJ reference segments. The analysis was restricted to V-J combinations with a frequency above 0.0001, which together covered just over 98% of the repertoires. The TCS score was defined as the ratio of F50 (clonal expansion) to E x V (chaos), calculated using BLOSUM62-based TCRdist between CDR3 peptides within each V-J. Welch's t-statistics and random forest reduced around 550 V-J features to 10 to 15, which were used in a naive Bayes classifier (R e1071). Thyroid-blood repertoire similarity was quantified with the Morisita-Horn index. The raw public reads went through TCRdb reprocessing: fastp at Q25, MiXCR clone calling, in-frame beta chains kept. Records with the same CDR3 protein are collapsed into one entry carrying the most frequent genes and DNA. Here the V and J calls rest on TCRdb's processing, not on the authors' analysis. In all, the sample holds roughly 500,000 distinct CDR3 sequences, and 40% to 55% of those were seen once. The top ten hold about 45% of the sample.

This TCR was sampled from an adult woman with Graves' disease, either hyperthyroidism or ophthalmopathy (not recorded which). Specimen: peripheral blood or thyroid tissue (not recorded which).

The CDR3 region has the sequence CASSEGLAEETQYF. In nucleotides, the sequence is TGTGCCAGCAGTGAAGGTTTAGCGGAAGAGACCCAGTACTTC. The sequence is built from TRBV2 and TRBJ2-5; a weak D assignment points to TRBD2 (6 bases agree). V loses 1 base of germline sequence and J loses 3 bases, and the interval between the two ends is 9 bases. Inclusive of the bounding cysteine and phenylalanine, the CDR3 is 14 residues long. Only the CDR3 part of the read is kept: 42 bases, read in frame from the first base. The germline V gene supplies CDR1 SNHLY and CDR2 FYNNEI.